One TCR beta chain is described in this entry. The antigen is unknown. V lost 6 bases and J 8 bases, leaving 12 bases between the germline ends. The CDR3 totals 12 residues. TCRdb analysed the 5' RACE reads with MiXCR anew, one entry per CDR3 protein. The sample consists of roughly 370,000 distinct CDR3 sequences, more than 15% of them appearing once. The sample originates from a study of T-cell memory formation after mild COVID-19. The study's findings and limits: SARS-CoV-2 specificity of second-wave clones peaking day 37 was unconfirmed. Mainly CM and EM harbored the contracting CD4+ clones; mainly EMRA harbored the CD8+ ones.

The material sequenced was PBMCs or a T cell subset sorted from them (not recorded which). The genes are TRBV12-3 or TRBV12-4 and TRBJ2-3; D is undetermined. This receptor was identified in a man aged 18 to 35 who had mild COVID-19 (a few samples of this study predate the infection). Cell type and time point are not known. CDR3 in amino acids: CASRPDGGTQYF. The CDR3 DNA reads TGTGCCAGCAGGCCGGACGGTGGTACGCAGTATTTT.